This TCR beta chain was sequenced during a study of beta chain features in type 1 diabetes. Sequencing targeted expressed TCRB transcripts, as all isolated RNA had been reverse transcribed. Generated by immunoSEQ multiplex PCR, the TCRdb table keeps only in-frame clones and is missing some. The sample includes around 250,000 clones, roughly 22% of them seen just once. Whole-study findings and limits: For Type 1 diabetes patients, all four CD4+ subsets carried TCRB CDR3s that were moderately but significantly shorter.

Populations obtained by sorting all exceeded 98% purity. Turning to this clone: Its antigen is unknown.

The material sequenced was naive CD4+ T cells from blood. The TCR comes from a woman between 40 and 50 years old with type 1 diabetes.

CDR3 loop: CASSRTSGGAYEQYF. The CDR3 DNA is TGTGCCAGCAGCCGGACTAGCGGGGGGGCCTACGAGCAGTACTTC. The rearrangement links TRBV9 to TRBJ2-7; 15 bases match TRBD2. CDR3 size: 15 residues. V lost 4 bases to trimming and J lost 2 bases; unmatched junction nucleotides: 1. Looked up from germline, CDR1 is SGDLS and CDR2 is YYNGEE.